This T cell receptor beta chain emerged from a study of CD8 T cells in ankylosing spondylitis. The CDR3 is 15 residues long. From germline, CDR1 is DFQATT and CDR2 SNEGSKA (reference sequence). Trimming removed 1 base from V and 0 bases from J, with 10 bases in between. In its sample, this clonotype was seen a few times. TCRdb re-called the 5' RACE reads with MiXCR, one entry per CDR3 protein. In the table there are 150,000 to 250,000 distinct CDR3 sequences, more than 10% of which are singletons. The receptor's source is a male donor with ankylosing spondylitis or in good health (not recorded which). This chain connects TRBV20-1 to TRBJ2-1; perhaps D is TRBD1 or TRBD2 (5 bases each). The sample comprised blood, either unsorted or a sorted T cell fraction (not recorded which). CDR3 loop: CSARVWGSSYNEQFF. As DNA, the CDR3 is TGCAGTGCTAGAGTTTGGGGGAGCTCCTACAATGAGCAGTTCTTC.